A selection of T cell receptor beta chains follows, all from one sample in a study of CD8+CD57+ T cells in acquired aplastic anemia. MiXCR was run by TCRdb on the reads, yielding one entry per CDR3 protein. The profile shows 150,000 to 200,000 distinct CDR3 sequences, nearly 65% of them singletons. The sequenced sample consisted of sorted CD4+, CD8+, or CD8+CD57+ T cells (not recorded which) from PBMCs. These receptors were taken from a human donor with aplastic anemia. Each CDR3 is given with its conserved first and last residue. The D gene is left open where the match is weak. Where a row states a size, it is once, few, many or the class of an expanded clone; other rows omit it.

j_call | d_call | v_call | clone_size | cdr3_nt | cdr3_aa
TRBJ2-1 | TRBD2 | TRBV7-6 | . | TGTGCCAGCAGCTTAGAAAGCGGGAGCCACAATGAGCAGTTCTTC | CASSLESGSHNEQFF
TRBJ2-6 | TRBD1 | TRBV19 | many | TGTGCCAGTAGTTTCCGGGACAGGGGGCTTGGCGCTGGGGCCAACGTCCTGACTTTC | CASSFRDRGLGAGANVLTF
TRBJ1-4 | TRBD1 | TRBV9 | . | TGTGCCAGCAGCGTAGAAGGGGGCGAGGAAAAACTGTTTTTT | CASSVEGGEEKLFF
TRBJ2-7 | TRBD2 | TRBV2 | . | TGTGCCAGCATAGGCGGGGGTTACTACGAGCAGTACTTC | CASIGGGYYEQYF
TRBJ2-7 | . | TRBV10-3 | . | TGTGCCATCACGGGGACCGGGGCCACCGAGCAGTACTTC | CAITGTGATEQYF
TRBJ1-1 | TRBD1 | TRBV20-1 | . | TGCAGTGCCCCGGGACAGGGGGGCGACACTGAAGCTTTCTTT | CSAPGQGGDTEAFF
TRBJ2-3 | TRBD2 | TRBV20-1 | . | TGCAGTGCTAGAGATCGAGCGGGGGGCACAGATACGCAGTATTTT | CSARDRAGGTDTQYF
TRBJ2-1 | . | TRBV9 | . | TGTGCCAGCAGCCCCCGGGGGACCAACAATGAGCAGTTCTTC | CASSPRGTNNEQFF
TRBJ1-5 | . | TRBV24-1 | . | TGTGCCACCAGTGAAGGGTCGTGGGGCAATCAGCCCCAGCATTTT | CATSEGSWGNQPQHF
TRBJ1-2 | . | TRBV5-6 | many | TGTGCCAGCAGCTTCCCCAGGGAGGCCTATGGCTACACCTTC | CASSFPREAYGYTF
TRBJ2-7 | TRBD2 | TRBV7-6 | once | TGTGCCAGCAGCTTTCTTAGCGGGACCCCCTACGAGCAGTACTTC | CASSFLSGTPYEQYF
TRBJ1-1 | . | TRBV7-9 | many | TGTGCCAGCAGCCCGGGGCCCTTAAACACTGAAGCTTTCTTT | CASSPGPLNTEAFF
TRBJ2-1 | TRBD2 | TRBV24-1 | . | TGTGCCACCAGATTGACTAGCGGTGAGCAGTTCTTC | CATRLTSGEQFF
TRBJ2-1 | . | TRBV29-1 | . | TGCAGCGTGGAAACCTGGGGGGCCTACAATGAGCAGTTCTTC | CSVETWGAYNEQFF
TRBJ2-3 | TRBD1 | TRBV19 | . | TGTGCCAGTAGTATGGGGACAGGGGTCAGCACAGATACGCAGTATTTT | CASSMGTGVSTDTQYF
TRBJ2-7 | TRBD2 | TRBV7-3 | . | TGTACCAGCAGCTTAGGCGGGGGGGCTTCCTACGAGCAGTGCTTC | CTSSLGGGASYEQCF
TRBJ2-3 | TRBD2 | TRBV19 | . | TGTGCCACCACTAGCGGGAGGCCCACAGATACGCAGTATTTT | CATTSGRPTDTQYF
TRBJ2-7 | . | TRBV29-1 | . | TGCAGCGTTGAATTGGACACAACCTACGAGCAGTACTTC | CSVELDTTYEQYF
TRBJ1-6 | . | TRBV7-6 | . | TGTGCCAGCAGCTTAGATGGCAGCTCCTATAATTCACCCCTCCACTTT | CASSLDGSSYNSPLHF
TRBJ2-6 | TRBD1 | TRBV20-1 | . | TGCAGTGCTAGAGGGGAACTACAGGGGTCAACTGGGGCCAACGTCCTGACTTTC | CSARGELQGSTGANVLTF
TRBJ2-7 | . | TRBV7-9 | once | TGTGCCAGCAGCTTAGGAGGGACACACTACGAGCAGTACTTC | CASSLGGTHYEQYF
TRBJ2-6 | TRBD1 | TRBV11-2 | . | TGTGCCAGCAGCTTTAGTTCGACAGGGTATGGGGCCAACGTCCTGACTTTC | CASSFSSTGYGANVLTF
TRBJ1-1 | . | TRBV2 | . | TGTGCCAGCGTCTGGGGATCCAGTAGGGATATTGAAGCTTTCTTT | CASVWGSSRDIEAFF
TRBJ2-7 | . | TRBV11-2 | many | TGTGCCAGTGAGGGGAGTTCCTACGAGCAGTACTTC | CASEGSSYEQYF
TRBJ2-7 | . | TRBV5-6 | . | TGTGCCAGCAGCTTGGTACGCGACACCTACGAGCAGTACTTC | CASSLVRDTYEQYF
TRBJ2-7 | . | TRBV2 | . | TGTGCCAGCAGTGAACTCCGGAACGAGCAGTACTTC | CASSELRNEQYF
TRBJ2-1 | . | TRBV2 | . | TGTGCCAGCAGACTGGGACACAATGAGCAGTTCTTC | CASRLGHNEQFF
TRBJ1-1 | . | TRBV12-3/TRBV12-4 | . | TGTGCCAGCAGACCACAGGGACAAGCTTTCTTT | CASRPQGQAFF
TRBJ2-3 | . | TRBV7-6 | . | TGTGCCAGCAGCTTAGGCGGGACTAGCACAGATACGCAGTATTTT | CASSLGGTSTDTQYF
TRBJ2-7 | TRBD1 | TRBV14 | . | TGTGCCAGCAGCCAAGGGTTGGGGACAGGGCGTGTTGGCGAGCAGTACTTC | CASSQGLGTGRVGEQYF
TRBJ2-3 | TRBD1 | TRBV7-6 | few | TGTGCCAGCAGCTCCCGACAGGGTACGCAGTATTTT | CASSSRQGTQYF
TRBJ2-5 | . | TRBV7-9 | . | TGTGCCAGCTTAGATCCGTACCAAGAGACCCAGTACTTC | CASLDPYQETQYF
TRBJ2-7 | . | TRBV7-2 | . | TGTGCCAGCAGCCCAGCCTCGGGGGCGGGATGGAAGCAGTACTTC | CASSPASGAGWKQYF
TRBJ2-3 | TRBD2 | TRBV9 | . | TGTGCCAGCAGCGAAGGAGCGGGGGGTCCAGATACGCAGTATTTT | CASSEGAGGPDTQYF
TRBJ1-1 | . | TRBV2 | . | TGTGCCAGCCACAGCTGGGCGGAAACTGAAGCTTTCTTT | CASHSWAETEAFF
TRBJ1-3 | . | TRBV25-1 | . | TGTGCCAGCAGTGAATGGGGGGTCTCTGGAAACACCATATATTTT | CASSEWGVSGNTIYF
TRBJ2-7 | . | TRBV7-9 | few | TGTGCCAGCAGCCAACTTAGGGGTTCGTCCGAGCAGTACTTC | CASSQLRGSSEQYF
TRBJ2-7 | . | TRBV5-1 | many | TGCGCCAGCAGCCCGCGGGGTCGGGAGCAGTACTTC | CASSPRGREQYF
TRBJ2-1 | . | TRBV11-1 | . | TGTGCCAGCAGTGAAATCACTCCCCATGAGCAGTTCTTC | CASSEITPHEQFF
TRBJ2-7 | TRBD2 | TRBV15 | . | TGTGCTAGCCATAGCGGGGGGGCATTCTACGAGCAGTACTTC | CASHSGGAFYEQYF
TRBJ1-4 | . | TRBV20-1 | . | TGCAGTGCCTGGGTCGCAACTAATGAAAAACTGTTTTTT | CSAWVATNEKLFF
TRBJ2-3 | . | TRBV5-1 | few | TGCGCCAGCAGCTTCACGGCTAGACCAGATACGCAGTATTTT | CASSFTARPDTQYF